A selection of T cell receptor beta chains follows, all from one sample in a study of blood T cell repertoires in COVID-19. Sequenced by immunoSEQ multiplex PCR; TCRdb stores in-frame clones only, minus some. The data contain under 200,000 clones, 85% of them seen just once; the ten biggest clones take up about 5%. Sample: peripheral blood. These receptors were taken from a woman older than 75 with acute or convalescent COVID-19. Both conserved end residues are part of each CDR3. Fields, in order: clone size, V gene, D gene, J gene, CDR3 DNA, CDR3 protein. D genes are given only for firm matches. Rows may omit the clone size; those that give it use once, few, many or a size class.

>.|TRBV7-2|.|TRBJ1-1
TGTGCCAGCAGCTTAATATCGATGGACACCGAAGCTTTCTTT
CASSLISMDTEAFF
>.|TRBV30|TRBD1|TRBJ2-5
TGTGCCTGGAGTCTTGGGACAGCACAAGAGACCCAGTACTTC
CAWSLGTAQETQYF
>few|TRBV7-9|TRBD1|TRBJ2-1
TGTGCCAGCAGCTTAGTCGCAGGGGGAAGTGAGCAGTTCTTC
CASSLVAGGSEQFF
>.|TRBV24-1|.|TRBJ2-3
TGTGCCACCAGTGATTCTACAGGGATCCAAGATACGCAGTATTTT
CATSDSTGIQDTQYF
>.|TRBV7-2|.|TRBJ2-6
TGTGCCAGCAGCTTAAACAGGGCGGGGGCCAACGTCCTGACTTTC
CASSLNRAGANVLTF
>.|TRBV5-1|TRBD2|TRBJ2-3
TGCGCCAGCAGCTTACAGGGACTAGCGGGAGGAACGACAGATACGCAGTATTTT
CASSLQGLAGGTTDTQYF
>.|TRBV29-1|.|TRBJ1-1
TGCAGCGTTGAAGTATCTCGACAGGTGAACACTGAAGCTTTCTTT
CSVEVSRQVNTEAFF
>.|TRBV18|.|TRBJ1-2
TGTGCCAGCTCACCCCCTCCCGGAGTCTATGGCTACACCTTC
CASSPPPGVYGYTF
>.|TRBV6-5|.|TRBJ1-3
TGTGCCAGCAGTTACGACAGCTCTGGAAACACCATATATTTT
CASSYDSSGNTIYF
>few|TRBV6-5|TRBD1|TRBJ1-1
TGTGCCAGCACCCCTTGGACAGGGAACACTGAAGCTTTCTTT
CASTPWTGNTEAFF
>once|TRBV4-1|TRBD1|TRBJ1-1
TGCGCCAGCAGCCAACAACCGGACAGGATGAACACTGAAGCTTTCTTT
CASSQQPDRMNTEAFF
>.|TRBV6-1|TRBD1|TRBJ1-2
TGTGCCAGCAGTGAGGACAGGGCGCCTAACTATGGCTACACCTTC
CASSEDRAPNYGYTF
>.|TRBV24-1|TRBD2|TRBJ2-1
TGTGCCACCAGCAAACCTAGCGGCTCCTACAATGAGCAGTTCTTC
CATSKPSGSYNEQFF
>.|TRBV5-1|.|TRBJ1-1
TGCGCCAGCAGCTTGTCCGAAGGGAGGTCTGAAGCTTTCTTT
CASSLSEGRSEAFF
>.|TRBV5-1|.|TRBJ2-5
TGCGCCAGCAGCGGGGTGGGAGAAGCCCAAGAGACCCAGTACTTC
CASSGVGEAQETQYF
>.|TRBV12-3/TRBV12-4|.|TRBJ1-1
TGTGCCAGCAAAACCATCCCCGGGGCTGAAGCTTTCTTT
CASKTIPGAEAFF
>once|TRBV6-6|TRBD1|TRBJ1-2
TGTGCCAGCAGCCACCGACAGGGGGAGTATGGCTACACCTTC
CASSHRQGEYGYTF
>.|TRBV28|.|TRBJ1-2
TGTGCCAGCAGCGCCTATGTTGGGGGCAGAGACTATGGCTACACCTTC
CASSAYVGGRDYGYTF
>.|TRBV19|.|TRBJ2-5
TGTGCCAGTATCGACAGGGCCGGGGGAGAGACCCAGTACTTC
CASIDRAGGETQYF
>.|TRBV6-5|TRBD2|TRBJ2-1
TGTGCCAGCAGTTACTCGCTGGCTAGCGGGATGAGGGAGCAGTTCTTC
CASSYSLASGMREQFF
>.|TRBV27|TRBD1|TRBJ2-7
TGTGCCAGCAGTTTGACAGGGGGCTTTTCCTACGAGCAGTACTTC
CASSLTGGFSYEQYF
>.|TRBV10-3|.|TRBJ1-2
TGTGCCATCAGTGAGCCCTTCACCGGGACTTATGGCTACACCTTC
CAISEPFTGTYGYTF
>.|TRBV25-1|TRBD1|TRBJ1-4
TGTGCCAGCAGCCTGGGGGGACAGGGGACTAATGAAAAACTGTTTTTT
CASSLGGQGTNEKLFF
>.|TRBV7-9|TRBD1|TRBJ1-1
TGTGCCAGCAGCTCCCAGGGGGACTTTACTGAAGCTTTCTTT
CASSSQGDFTEAFF
>.|TRBV19|.|TRBJ2-1
TGTGCCAGTATGGTGAGCGGATCCTACAATGAGCAGTTCTTC
CASMVSGSYNEQFF
>.|TRBV18|.|TRBJ2-7
TGTGCCAGCTCACCACTCGGCTACGAGCAGTACTTC
CASSPLGYEQYF
>.|TRBV5-4|.|TRBJ1-2
TGTGCCAGCAGCCGAGATTATGGCTACACCTTC
CASSRDYGYTF
>.|TRBV7-2|TRBD1|TRBJ1-5
TGTGCCAGCAGCTCTATGGGGGACAGATATCAGCCCCAGCATTTT
CASSSMGDRYQPQHF
>.|TRBV29-1|.|TRBJ1-5
TGCAGCGTTTCGGGGGGGCGCGATCAGCCCCAGCATTTT
CSVSGGRDQPQHF
>once|TRBV7-8|.|TRBJ1-5
TGTGCCAGCAGCCCGAGGGGTGGGGGCACTCAGCCCCAGCATTTT
CASSPRGGGTQPQHF
>.|TRBV7-2|TRBD2|TRBJ2-1
TGTGCCAGCAGCTTAGGACTAGCGGGACAGAATGAGCAGTTCTTC
CASSLGLAGQNEQFF
>.|TRBV5-1|.|TRBJ2-1
TGCGCCAGCAGCTTTTTAGGGAGCTCCTACAATGAGCAGTTCTTC
CASSFLGSSYNEQFF
>.|TRBV19|TRBD2|TRBJ2-1
TGTGCCAGTAGGCGGACTAGCGGGAGAGATGAGCAGTTCTTC
CASRRTSGRDEQFF
>.|TRBV4-2|TRBD2|TRBJ2-1
TGTGCCAGCAATCAAGAGCGGGACTACAATGAGCAGTTCTTC
CASNQERDYNEQFF
>.|TRBV30|.|TRBJ1-3
TGTGCCTGGAGCACAGGGACTGGAAACACCATATATTTT
CAWSTGTGNTIYF
>.|TRBV29-1|TRBD2|TRBJ2-1
TGCAGCGTCGGGCCCCCTTTAGCGGGAGGGTCCTACAATGAGCAGTTCTTC
CSVGPPLAGGSYNEQFF
>.|TRBV7-2|.|TRBJ1-4
TGTGCCAGCAGCCGCGCAACTAATGAAAAACTGTTTTTT
CASSRATNEKLFF
>.|TRBV3-1/TRBV3-2|.|TRBJ2-7
TGTGCCAGCAGCCAGGGGAGGCCCTACGAGCAGTACTTC
CASSQGRPYEQYF
>.|TRBV7-9|.|TRBJ1-3
TGTGCCAGCAGCTTATTAGGGGCAGCTCGAAACACCATATATTTT
CASSLLGAARNTIYF
>.|TRBV18|.|TRBJ2-6
TGTGCCAGCTCTCAACCGGGGGTGGAAGGTCCCTCTGGGGCCAACGTCCTGACTTTC
CASSQPGVEGPSGANVLTF
>.|TRBV5-1|.|TRBJ2-3
TGCGCCAGCCAGACTAATGGGGGGAGCAAGTCAGATACGCAGTATTTT
CASQTNGGSKSDTQYF
>.|TRBV4-2|.|TRBJ2-3
TGTGCCAGCAGCCTTCCCGGGGCAGATACGCAGTATTTT
CASSLPGADTQYF
>.|TRBV7-3|TRBD1|TRBJ2-6
TGTGCCAGCACGAGCAGGGGGTCCATTATCTCTGGGGCCAACGTCCTGACTTTC
CASTSRGSIISGANVLTF
>.|TRBV9|.|TRBJ2-5
TGTGCCAGCAGCGACTCAACTAGACCACAAGAGACCCAGTACTTC
CASSDSTRPQETQYF
>.|TRBV4-3|.|TRBJ2-7
TGCGCCAGCAGCCAAGGCATCACGAGGAACTACGAGCAGTACTTC
CASSQGITRNYEQYF
>.|TRBV12-3/TRBV12-4|.|TRBJ2-5
TGTGCCAGCAGCCCTCTAGAGACCCAGTACTTC
CASSPLETQYF
>.|TRBV2|.|TRBJ2-5
TGTGCCAGCAGCGTGGAGACCCAGTACTTC
CASSVETQYF
>.|TRBV30|TRBD2|TRBJ2-7
TGTGCCTGGAGTGTAAGTCTAGCGGGAGTTCGCGAGCAGTACTTC
CAWSVSLAGVREQYF
>.|TRBV2|TRBD2|TRBJ2-1
TGTGCCAGCAGAATTAGCGGGAGTGGGGATTACAATGAGCAGTTCTTC
CASRISGSGDYNEQFF
>.|TRBV19|TRBD2|TRBJ2-3
TGTGCCAGTGGATCTAGCGGGGCGGGGGGCACAGATACGCAGTATTTT
CASGSSGAGGTDTQYF
>few|TRBV29-1|TRBD1|TRBJ2-7
TGCAGCGTCGATGACAGGGGCGACGAGCAGTACTTC
CSVDDRGDEQYF
>.|TRBV9|TRBD2|TRBJ2-2
TGTGCCAGCAGCCGACTAGCGGCCGGGGAGCTGTTTTTT
CASSRLAAGELFF
>once|TRBV6-2/TRBV6-3|.|TRBJ1-5
TGTGCCAGCAGTTACTCGGGGCCGCCGAATCATTTT
CASSYSGPPNHF
>few|TRBV5-8|TRBD1|TRBJ1-4
TGTGCCAGCAGCCCACGGACAGGGAATGAAAAACTGTTTTTT
CASSPRTGNEKLFF